The 27 T cell receptor beta chains below come from one sample, sequenced in a study of beta chain features in type 1 diabetes. Broader study findings: Shorter TCRB CDR3s, moderately but significantly so, marked every one of the four CD4+ subsets in Type 1 diabetes patients.

No cognate antigen is known for these TCRs. What was sequenced were expressed TCRB transcripts, since all of the isolated RNA had been reverse transcribed. Repertoires were generated with immunoSEQ multiplex PCR, while TCRdb's copy carries only in-frame clones and drops some. The sample contains some 640,000 clones, around 15% of which appear only once. Sequencing used naive CD4+ T cells from blood. The source is a man aged 18 to 29 with type 1 diabetes.

In this sample, this clone turned up a few times. V and J are TRBV29-1 and TRBJ2-7; TRBD1 matches at 9 bases. The CDR3 sequence is 12 residues long. Germline V CDR1 and CDR2: SQVTM, ANQGSEA. Trimming took 1 base from V and 6 from J; bases not matched to a gene: 1. The CDR3 loop reads CSVEGQGGEQYF. The CDR3, as DNA: TGCAGCGTTGAAGGACAGGGGGGCGAGCAGTACTTC.

The genes are TRBV11-2 and TRBJ2-5; 7 bases match TRBD1. Trimming at V came to 4 bases and at J to 4 bases, leaving 9 bases not matched to a gene. This CDR3 region has 15 residues. Germline lookup yields CDR1 SGHAT and CDR2 FQNNGV. This CDR3 is CASSCDREWGETQYF. In nucleotides, the CDR3 is TGTGCCAGCAGCTGCGACAGGGAGTGGGGAGAGACCCAGTACTTC.

This clone has more than one count but fewer than ten. The genes are TRBV4-3 and TRBJ2-5; TRBD2 is a possible D gene (6 bases). This CDR3 comprises 14 residues. Trimming took off 4 bases at V and 3 bases at J, with 12 bases between the two ends. The germline CDR1 and CDR2 sequences are LGHNA and YSLEER. In DNA, the CDR3 is TGCGCCAGCAGCCCCCTAGCGACTAAAGAGACCCAGTACTTC. Translated, it gives CASSPLATKETQYF.

The rearrangement uses TRBV9 and TRBJ2-7; D may be TRBD1 (5 bases). V lost 4 bases and J 3 bases, leaving 8 bases between the germline ends. Germline CDR1 reads SGDLS; CDR2 reads YYNGEE. This CDR3 region has 12 residues. The chain's CDR3 is CASSPGIYEQYF. CDR3 DNA sequence: TGTGCCAGCAGCCCAGGGATCTACGAGCAGTACTTC.

The chain carries TRBV5-4 and TRBJ2-5; no definite D call. Germline CDR1 reads SGHNT; CDR2 reads YYREEE (reference sequence). CDR3 length: 14 amino acids. Trimming stripped 4 bases from V and 2 bases from J, with 12 bases between. Here the CDR3 DNA reads TGTGCCAGCAGCCTAAGTAGGACGCAAGAGACCCAGTACTTC. It yields the protein CASSLSRTQETQYF.

There are a few counts of this clone. The chain has TRBV6-1 and TRBJ1-1; D call uncertain. With 10 bases removed from V and 1 base from J, the gap between germline ends came to 7 bases. Germline CDR1 MNHNS, CDR2 SASEGT. CDR3 length equals 11 residues. This CDR3 is CATFENTEAFF. For the CDR3, the DNA is TGTGCCACGTTCGAGAACACTGAAGCTTTCTTT.

V and J are TRBV11-3 and TRBJ1-1; 9 positions agree with TRBD1. CDR3 size: 15 residues. With V trimmed by 5 bases and J by 3 bases, 7 bases remained unmatched. Germline V CDR1 and CDR2: SGHNT, YENEEA. CDR3 sequence (DNA): TGTGCCAGCAGCATGAGCCGGGACAGGGACACTGAAGCTTTCTTT. It is translated as CASSMSRDRDTEAFF. The full variable domain, completed using reference TRBV11-3 and TRBJ1-1, is EAGVVQSPRYKIIEKKQPVAFWCNPISGHNTLYWYLQNLGQGPELLIRYENEEAVDDSQLPKDRFSAERLKGVDSTLKIQPAELGDSAVYLCASSMSRDRDTEAFFGQGTRLTVV.

The chain links TRBV30 to TRBJ2-5, with 8 nucleotides matching TRBD2. Germline loops: CDR1 GTSNPN, CDR2 SVGIG (reference sequence). After removal of 1 base from V and 4 bases from J, the junction contained 8 bases not matched to a gene. CDR3 length equals 15 residues. The CDR3 loop reads CAWSGGLAVRETQYF. CDR3 in DNA: TGTGCCTGGAGTGGCGGACTAGCAGTTCGAGAGACCCAGTACTTC.

This rearrangement joins TRBV5-1 to TRBJ2-7; D gene unclear. Germline V gene lookup returns CDR1 SGHRS and CDR2 YFSETQ. V was trimmed by 0 bases and J by 0 bases, leaving 7 bases between them. This CDR3 has 14 amino acids. The CDR3, as DNA: TGCGCCAGCAGCTTGGCTTCGGGCTCCTACGAGCAGTACTTC. Translating gives CASSLASGSYEQYF.

Only a few counts were recorded for this clone. The chain is built from TRBV5-1 and TRBJ2-1; 10 nucleotides line up with TRBD2. The J segment lost 5 bases and the V segment lost 4 bases, leaving 3 bases of the junction unmatched. This CDR3 is built from 14 residues. Germline CDR1 is SGHRS and CDR2 is YFSETQ. CDR3 in amino acids: CASSQTSGDNEQFF. As DNA, the CDR3 is TGCGCCAGCAGCCAAACTAGCGGGGACAATGAGCAGTTCTTC. Full variable domain (rest looked up from reference TRBV5-1 and TRBJ2-1): KAGVTQTPRYLIKTRGQQVTLSCSPISGHRSVSWYQQTPGQGLQFLFEYFSETQRNKGNFPGRFSGRQFSNSRSEMNVSTLELGDSALYLCASSQTSGDNEQFFGPGTRLTVL.

The genes are TRBV1 and TRBJ2-7; TRBD2, the table's D call, lacks a check against the DNA. TRBV1 has pseudogene status. The CDR3 length is 16 residues. CDR3 DNA sequence: TGCACCAGCAGCCCTCCCCAGGGGGTCGGGAGGGGCGAGCAGTACTTC. Protein sequence: CTSSPPQGVGRGEQYF.

The V call is TRBV7-3, the J call TRBJ1-2; 8 bases map to TRBD1. The CDR3 contains 15 residues. The J segment lost 4 bases and the V segment lost 1 base, leaving 5 bases of the junction unmatched. Germline lookup yields CDR1 SGHTA and CDR2 FQGTGA. The DNA for the CDR3 is TGTGCCAGCAGCTTAAGTTCAACAGGGGGCTATGGCTACACCTTC. This encodes CASSLSSTGGYGYTF.

The chain is built from TRBV28 and TRBJ1-1, with D possibly matching TRBD1 (5 bases). Trimming stripped 2 bases from V and 4 bases from J, with 20 bases between. Germline V CDR1 and CDR2: MDHEN, SYDVKM. This CDR3 comprises 17 residues. The CDR3, as DNA: TGTGCCAGCAGTTTAGGAATAGTGGGTTCGGGGGGCACTGAAGCTTTCTTT. Amino acid sequence: CASSLGIVGSGGTEAFF.

V and J are TRBV4-3 and TRBJ1-1; D might be TRBD1 (5 bases). V was pared by 0 bases and J by 0 bases, with 14 bases between. From germline, CDR1 is LGHNA and CDR2 YSLEER. The CDR3 loop spans 17 amino acids. This chain's CDR3 is CASSQDTNRRLNTEAFF. As DNA, the CDR3 is TGCGCCAGCAGCCAAGACACAAACAGGAGACTGAACACTGAAGCTTTCTTT.

V and J are TRBV15 and TRBJ2-2; maybe TRBD2 (5 bases). The V end lost 4 bases, the J end lost 7 bases, and 13 bases lay between the germline ends. Germline V lookup: CDR1 LNHNV, CDR2 YYDKDF (reference sequence). The CDR3 covers 14 residues. CDR3 loop: CATSIHIGDGELFF. The CDR3 DNA is TGTGCCACCAGCATCCACATCGGGGACGGGGAGCTGTTTTTT.

The rearrangement uses TRBV28 and TRBJ1-2; D call uncertain. CDR3 length equals 13 residues. V was trimmed by 3 bases and J by 5 bases, leaving 10 bases between them. Germline values: CDR1 MDHEN, CDR2 SYDVKM. CDR3 residues: CASSFRQFYGYTF. The CDR3 region has the DNA TGTGCCAGCAGTTTTCGGCAGTTTTATGGCTACACCTTC.

The chain has TRBV27 and TRBJ1-1, with D possibly matching TRBD1 (6 bases). Per germline, CDR1 MNHEY and CDR2 SMNVEV (reference sequence). Deletions cut 5 bases from V and 7 bases from J, with 14 bases between. The CDR3 spans 13 residues. CDR3 coding DNA: TGTGCCAGCAGTCCCCGGGGACACCTTGAAGCTTTCTTT. This translates into CASSPRGHLEAFF.

Only a few counts were recorded for this clone. V gene TRBV29-1 combines with J gene TRBJ1-4; D unclear. From germline, CDR1 is SQVTM and CDR2 ANQGSEA. The CDR3 runs to 12 residues. V lost 3 bases and J lost 8, with 10 bases in between. The CDR3 coding sequence is TGCAGCGTTGATATGGGAAGGGAAAAACTGTTTTTT. Amino acid sequence: CSVDMGREKLFF.

This clone was seen a few times. The rearrangement joins TRBV7-2 to TRBJ1-2, with 8 bases matching TRBD1. The V gene end was trimmed by 3 bases and the J gene end by 6 bases; junction bases not matched to a gene: 6. The CDR3 covers 14 residues. Germline V gene data show CDR1 as SGHTA and CDR2 as FQGNSA. The CDR3 DNA is TGTGCCAGCAGCTTCTCCAGGACAGGGAATGGCTACACCTTC. Translation: CASSFSRTGNGYTF.

This chain connects TRBV27 to TRBJ2-7, with D tentatively TRBD1 (6 bases). CDR1 and CDR2 from the germline V gene are MNHEY and SMNVEV (reference sequence). The CDR3 contains 15 residues. The V gene lost 5 bases and the J gene lost 6 bases, with 20 bases spanning the gap. CDR3 protein: CASSPKGDRTREQYF. The CDR3 DNA reads TGTGCCAGCAGTCCAAAGGGGGACCGCACCCGCGAGCAGTACTTC.

This clone occurred a few times. The J gene is TRBJ1-1, the V gene TRBV5-5, with a tentative D call TRBD1 (6 bases). Trimming took 2 bases from V and 1 from J, leaving 9 bases between them. Germline loops: CDR1 SGHKS, CDR2 YYEKEE (reference sequence). The CDR3 extends over 14 amino acids. The DNA for the CDR3 is TGTGCCAGCAGCTTACAGGGCCCGAACACTGAAGCTTTCTTT. Translating it yields CASSLQGPNTEAFF.

The sample holds a few counts of this clone. Other DNA sequences in the sample encode the same CDR3. The chain links TRBV6-5 to TRBJ1-1, with TRBD1 matching 7 bases. CDR3 length: 15 residues. V dropped 0 bases and J dropped 4; count of bases not matched to a gene: 5. CDR1 and CDR2 from the germline V gene are MNHEY and SVGAGI. The CDR3: CASSYSGQGGTEAFF. CDR3 DNA: TGTGCCAGCAGTTACTCGGGGCAGGGGGGCACTGAAGCTTTCTTT.

This clone was seen more than once but under ten times. The chain is built from TRBV2 and TRBJ1-2, with D perhaps TRBD1 (5 bases). The CDR3 contains 14 residues. Trimming stripped 4 bases from V and 8 bases from J, with 17 bases between. The germline V gene encodes CDR1 SNHLY and CDR2 FYNNEI. Written as DNA, the CDR3 is TGTGCCAGCAGTGTTTCAGGGTTGGAAAGCGGCTACACCTTC. Protein: CASSVSGLESGYTF. Variable domain in full (rest from reference TRBV2 and TRBJ1-2): EPEVTQTPSHQVTQMGQEVILRCVPISNHLYFYWYRQILGQKVEFLVSFYNNEISEKSEIFDDQFSVERPDGSNFTLKIRSTKLEDSAMYFCASSVSGLESGYTFGSGTRLTVV.

The J gene is TRBJ1-5, the V gene TRBV18; no firm D call. The germline gives CDR1 KGHSH, CDR2 LQKENI. This CDR3 region has 16 residues. V was cut by 3 bases and J by 0 bases, with 12 bases left in between. The CDR3 protein is CASSPVEGLSNQPQHF. CDR3 DNA: TGTGCCAGCTCACCTGTTGAGGGCCTTAGCAATCAGCCCCAGCATTTT.

J is TRBJ2-3 and V is TRBV4-1; the D gene is possibly TRBD1 (5 bases). V was shortened by 0 bases and J by 0 bases, with 10 bases between the two germline ends. The CDR3 contains 16 residues. Germline V gene data show CDR1 as MGHRA and CDR2 as YSYEKL. This chain's CDR3 is CASSQDQAGSTDTQYF. CDR3 in DNA: TGCGCCAGCAGCCAAGATCAAGCAGGGAGCACAGATACGCAGTATTTT.

This clone was detected a few times. The chain joins TRBV2 to TRBJ1-6; D uncertain. The CDR3 loop spans 14 amino acids. Trimming pared 5 bases from V and 7 bases from J, leaving 12 bases between. CDR1 SNHLY and CDR2 FYNNEI come from the germline V gene. As DNA, the CDR3 is TGTGCCAGCAGTTCCCCTGCAAGGAATTCACCCCTCCACTTT. Translating it yields CASSSPARNSPLHF. Looking up the rest from reference TRBV2 and TRBJ1-6 gives the full variable domain: EPEVTQTPSHQVTQMGQEVILRCVPISNHLYFYWYRQILGQKVEFLVSFYNNEISEKSEIFDDQFSVERPDGSNFTLKIRSTKLEDSAMYFCASSSPARNSPLHFGNGTRLTVT.

A note on this clone: This sample also contains other DNA sequences that code for the same CDR3. CDR3 coding DNA: TGTGCCAGCAGCCCGGACAGGGGAAACGAAAAACTGTTTTTT. Encoded protein: CASSPDRGNEKLFF. The chain uses TRBV7-2 and TRBJ1-4, with TRBD1 matching over 9 bases. Trimming at V came to 5 bases and at J to 8 bases, leaving 6 bases not matched to a gene. CDR1 is SGHTA and CDR2 is FQGNSA in the germline V gene. This CDR3 region has 14 residues.